This entry concerns a single TCR beta chain. In this sample, this clone turned up a few times. Its recognized antigen is unknown. One base away there is no much larger clone; base qualities are not given. The data were obtained in a study of blood T cell repertoires in COVID-19 (TCRdb year 2020). For the study in its entirety: Collaborator samples came from the United States, Italy and Spain and covered acute and convalescent phases of COVID-19. The prospective study material was composed of cDNA or gDNA derived from T cells, B-cell-depleted T cells, or PBMCs. The dataset comprised deeply sampled blood TCRbeta repertoires from subjects exposed to, actively infected with, or recovered from COVID-19. A freely available public database, intended as a resource for researchers studying the immune response to SARS-CoV-2, is where the repertoires were released. The samples were drawn from two sources: the first 160 participants of the ongoing ImmuneRACE study, and 1,254 subjects contributed by 6 global collaborators. Nearly every sample came with metadata listing a de-identified subject ID, COVID-19 status, age in years and sex. Where HLA class I and class II types were available, the types were taken from metadata supplied by the sample provider, not from assay-based typing. General findings and caveats noted by the study authors: The amount of clinical and demographic metadata varied by source and participant and was provided uncurated.

The immunoSEQ Assay, a bias-controlled multiplex PCR, was used to amplify TCRbeta CDR3 regions from genomic DNA. Per the authors' processing: The number of nucleated cells in each sample was estimated by amplification of reference gene primers within the assay. To quantify the absolute abundance of each unique TCRbeta CDR3 rearrangement, sequence reads were collapsed and filtered. For each sample, productive Simpson clonality was calculated by taking the square root of Simpson's diversity index across productive rearrangements. This immuneACCESS table, as held by TCRdb, lists in-frame sequences with V and J called but not all clones. Of the missing ones, under half trace to an unresolved V gene in checked studies; the others have no known cause. V and J calls and clone size are given by that table; D and trimming were obtained from the DNA. Within this sample are about 210,000 clones, with more than 75% of them counted one time only. The ten largest account for roughly 13% of the sample.

There are 15 amino acids in the CDR3, from cysteine to phenylalanine inclusive. Only CDR3 DNA remains: 45 bases, in frame from the first base. CDR1 LNHDA and CDR2 SQIVND are derived from the germline V gene (reference sequence). V trim: 8 bases; J trim: 2 bases; unmatched bases: 8. The collaborating institutions used their own protocols to collect whole blood in K2EDTA tubes. For TCRbeta analysis, collaborator samples were shipped as frozen whole blood, as isolated PBMCs, or as DNA extracted from either sample type. The sequence links TRBV19 to TRBJ2-2; 7 junctional bases match TRBD1. The sequence derives from a human donor in a cohort sampled during active COVID-19. The sample was peripheral blood. Here the CDR3 is given as CASLKGTVNTGELFF. In nucleotide form, the sequence is TGTGCCAGTCTAAAGGGGACAGTCAACACCGGGGAGCTGTTTTTT.